This T cell receptor (beta chain) stems from a study of blood T cell repertoires in COVID-19 (dated by TCRdb to about 2020). Looking at the study overall: Samples covering the acute and convalescent phases of COVID-19 were provided by collaborators in the United States, Italy and Spain. The material from the prospective study consisted of cDNA or gDNA derived from T cells, B-cell-depleted T cells, or PBMCs. The dataset comprised deeply sampled blood TCRbeta repertoires from subjects exposed to, actively infected with, or recovered from COVID-19. The repertoires were released in a freely available public database meant as a resource for research on the immune response to SARS-CoV-2. The samples were drawn from the first 160 participants of the ongoing ImmuneRACE study and from 950 to 1,500 subjects provided by 6 global collaborators. Nearly every sample came with metadata listing a de-identified subject ID, COVID-19 status, age in years and sex. Where available, HLA class I and class II types were obtained from metadata supplied by the sample provider rather than from assay-based typing. General study outcomes and caveats: The quantity of clinical and demographic metadata differed by source and by participant and was supplied without curation.

In the prospective study, participants were about 18 to 95 years old, resided in about two dozen geographic areas of the United States, and were enrolled through a virtual design. To assign participants to cohorts, the prospective study relied on clinical history that participants themselves reported in a screening survey and a study questionnaire. In the prospective study, mobile phlebotomists collected whole blood, serum and a nasopharyngeal or oropharyngeal swab from each participant. Participants in the prospective study had the option to provide additional blood draws and questionnaires over a roughly 2-month period. Blood samples from the prospective study were shipped frozen or at room temperature prior to DNA extraction. Note on this clone: The clone's antigen remains unknown. No much larger clonotype is one base removed from it; base qualities were not supplied.

TCRbeta CDR3 regions were amplified from genomic DNA using the immunoSEQ Assay, a bias-controlled multiplex PCR. The source study handled its data this way. Within the assay, amplification of reference gene primers was used to estimate how many nucleated cells each sample contained. Sequence reads were collapsed and filtered to measure the absolute abundance of every unique TCRbeta CDR3 rearrangement. For each sample, productive Simpson clonality was calculated as the square root of Simpson's diversity index across productive rearrangements. TCRdb obtained this table from immuneACCESS and retained in-frame rearrangements with V and J assigned. These tables miss some clones; where compared with another copy, unresolved V genes account for less than half of the shortfall, and the remainder is unexplained. The V and J calls and clone size were taken over from that table, and D and trimming were inferred from the DNA. The sample has over 250,000 clones on record, roughly 80% of them singletons. Approximately 4% of the sample rests with the top ten.

CDR1 is given as MDHEN and CDR2 as SYDVKM, both from the germline V gene. V is cut back by 5 bases and J by 5 bases, with 5 bases in the junction unmatched. The CDR3 starts with the cysteine, ends with the phenylalanine, and has 14 residues. Of all the DNA, just the CDR3 is kept, 42 bases in frame from base 1. This receptor was taken from a man aged 30 to 45 with acute COVID-19. The material sequenced was PBMCs or T cells enriched from blood (not recorded which). The chain is encoded by TRBV28 joined to TRBJ1-1; 10 bases in between match TRBD1. The DNA sequence is as follows: TGTGCCAGCAGTATTCGGACAGGGGGTACTGAAGCTTTCTTT. The encoded protein is CASSIRTGGTEAFF.